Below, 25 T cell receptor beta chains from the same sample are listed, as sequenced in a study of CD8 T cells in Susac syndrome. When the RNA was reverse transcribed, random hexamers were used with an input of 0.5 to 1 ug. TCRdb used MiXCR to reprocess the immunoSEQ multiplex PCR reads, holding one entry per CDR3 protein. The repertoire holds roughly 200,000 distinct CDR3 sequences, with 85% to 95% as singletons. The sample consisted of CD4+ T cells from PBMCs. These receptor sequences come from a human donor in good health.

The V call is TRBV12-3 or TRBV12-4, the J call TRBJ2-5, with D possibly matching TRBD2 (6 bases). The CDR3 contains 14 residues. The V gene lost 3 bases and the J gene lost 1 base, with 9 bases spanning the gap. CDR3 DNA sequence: TGTGCCAGCAGTTTCAGGACTATCCAAGAGACCCAGTACTTC. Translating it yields CASSFRTIQETQYF.

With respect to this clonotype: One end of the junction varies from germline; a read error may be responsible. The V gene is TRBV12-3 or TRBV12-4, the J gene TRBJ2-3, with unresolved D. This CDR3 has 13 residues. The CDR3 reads CASRLGSTDTQYF. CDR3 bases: TGTGCCAGCCGTTTGGGGAGCACAGATACGCAGTATTTT.

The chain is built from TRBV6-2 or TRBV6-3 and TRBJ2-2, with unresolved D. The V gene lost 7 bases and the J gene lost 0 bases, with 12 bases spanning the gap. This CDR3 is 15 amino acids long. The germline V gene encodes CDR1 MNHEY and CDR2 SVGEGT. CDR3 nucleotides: TGTGCCAGCACCCCAGCTAAAACGAACACCGGGGAGCTGTTTTTT. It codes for CASTPAKTNTGELFF.

CDR3 residues: CASSLERISGNTIYF. The CDR3 bases are TGTGCCAGCAGCTTGGAACGGATCTCTGGAAACACCATATATTTT. The V call is TRBV5-6, the J call TRBJ1-3, with unresolved D. V was shortened by 0 bases and J by 0 bases, with 7 bases between the two germline ends. The CDR3 runs to 15 residues. Per the germline V gene, CDR1 is SGHDT and CDR2 is YYEEEE.

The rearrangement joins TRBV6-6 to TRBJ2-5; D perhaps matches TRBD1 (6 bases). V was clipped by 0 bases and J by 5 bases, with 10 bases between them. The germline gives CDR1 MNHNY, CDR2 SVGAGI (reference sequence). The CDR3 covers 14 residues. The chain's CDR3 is CASSYSPGEETQYF. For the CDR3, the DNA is TGTGCCAGCAGTTACTCTCCAGGGGAGGAGACCCAGTACTTC.

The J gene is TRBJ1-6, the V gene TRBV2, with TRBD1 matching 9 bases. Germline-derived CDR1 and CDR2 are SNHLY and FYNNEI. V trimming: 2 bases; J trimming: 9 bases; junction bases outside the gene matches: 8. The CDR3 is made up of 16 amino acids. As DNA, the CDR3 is TGTGCCAGCAGTGAAAGGGACCGGGACAGGGCTTCACCCCTCCACTTT. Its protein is CASSERDRDRASPLHF.

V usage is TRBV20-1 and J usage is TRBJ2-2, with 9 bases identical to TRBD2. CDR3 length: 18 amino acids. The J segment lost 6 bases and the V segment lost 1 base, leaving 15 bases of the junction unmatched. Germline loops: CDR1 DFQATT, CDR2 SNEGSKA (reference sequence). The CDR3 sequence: CSARAPALGLAASGELFF. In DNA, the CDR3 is TGCAGTGCTAGAGCCCCTGCCCTGGGACTAGCAGCTTCCGGGGAGCTGTTTTTT.

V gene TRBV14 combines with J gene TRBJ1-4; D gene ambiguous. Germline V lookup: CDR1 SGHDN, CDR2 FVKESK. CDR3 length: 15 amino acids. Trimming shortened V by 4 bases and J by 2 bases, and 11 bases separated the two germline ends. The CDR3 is CASSPRVATNEKLFF. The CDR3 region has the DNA TGTGCCAGCAGCCCCCGAGTGGCTACTAATGAAAAACTGTTTTTT.

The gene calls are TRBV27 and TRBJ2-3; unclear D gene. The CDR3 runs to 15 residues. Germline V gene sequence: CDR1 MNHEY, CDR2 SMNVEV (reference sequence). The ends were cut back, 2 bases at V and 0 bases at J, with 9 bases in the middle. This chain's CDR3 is CASSLRVLSTDTQYF. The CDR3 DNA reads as TGTGCCAGCAGTTTAAGGGTATTAAGCACAGATACGCAGTATTTT.

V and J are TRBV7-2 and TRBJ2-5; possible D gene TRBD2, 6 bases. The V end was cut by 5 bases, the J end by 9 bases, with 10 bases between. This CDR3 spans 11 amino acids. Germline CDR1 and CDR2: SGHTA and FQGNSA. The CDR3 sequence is CASSTWGAQYF. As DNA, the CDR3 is TGTGCCAGCAGCACGTGGGGGGCCCAGTACTTC.

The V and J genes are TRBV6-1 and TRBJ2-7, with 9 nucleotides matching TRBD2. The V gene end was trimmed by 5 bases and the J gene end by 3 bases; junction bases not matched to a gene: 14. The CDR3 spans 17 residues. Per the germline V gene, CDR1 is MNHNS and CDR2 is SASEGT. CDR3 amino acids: CASSRRGSAGGNYEQYV. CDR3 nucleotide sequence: TGTGCCAGCAGTCGAAGGGGTTCAGCGGGGGGCAACTACGAGCAGTACGTC.

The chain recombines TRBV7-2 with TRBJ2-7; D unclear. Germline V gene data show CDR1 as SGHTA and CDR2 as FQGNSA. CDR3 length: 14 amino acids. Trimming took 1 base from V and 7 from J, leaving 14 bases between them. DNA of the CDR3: TGTGCCAGCAGCTTAGGGCAGGCAAACGATGAGCAGTACTTC. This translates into CASSLGQANDEQYF.

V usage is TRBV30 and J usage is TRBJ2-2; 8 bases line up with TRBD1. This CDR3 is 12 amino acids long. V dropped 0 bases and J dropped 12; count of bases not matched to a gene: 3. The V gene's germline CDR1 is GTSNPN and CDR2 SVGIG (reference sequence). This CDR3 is CAWSVGQVKLFF. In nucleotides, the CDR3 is TGTGCCTGGAGTGTGGGACAGGTGAAGCTGTTTTTT.

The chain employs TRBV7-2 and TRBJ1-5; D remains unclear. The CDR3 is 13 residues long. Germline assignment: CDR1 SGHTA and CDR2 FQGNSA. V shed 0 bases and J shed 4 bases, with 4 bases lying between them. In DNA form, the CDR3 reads TGTGCCAGCAGCTTAGCCTCTAATCAGCCCCAGCATTTT. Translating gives CASSLASNQPQHF.

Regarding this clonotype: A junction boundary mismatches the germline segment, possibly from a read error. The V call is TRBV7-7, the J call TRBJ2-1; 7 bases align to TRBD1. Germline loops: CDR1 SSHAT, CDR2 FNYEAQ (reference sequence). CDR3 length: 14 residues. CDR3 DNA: TGTGCTAGCAGTTCACCCATCGAGGGGGCTGAGCAGTTCTTC. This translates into CASSSPIEGAEQFF. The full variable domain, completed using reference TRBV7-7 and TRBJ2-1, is GAGVSQSPRYKVTKRGQDVTLRCDPISSHATLYWYQQALGQGPEFLTYFNYEAQPDKSGLPSDRFSAERPEGSISTLTIQRTEQRDSAMYRCASSSPIEGAEQFFGPGTRLTVL.

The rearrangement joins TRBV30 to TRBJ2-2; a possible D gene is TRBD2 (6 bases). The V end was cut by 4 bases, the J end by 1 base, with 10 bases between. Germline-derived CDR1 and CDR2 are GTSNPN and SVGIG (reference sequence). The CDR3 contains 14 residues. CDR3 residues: CAWTRGRNTGELFF. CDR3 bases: TGTGCCTGGACCCGGGGGAGGAACACCGGGGAGCTGTTTTTT.

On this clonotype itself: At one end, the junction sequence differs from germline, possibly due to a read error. The CDR3, as DNA: TGCGCCAACAGCTTAGGAGACACTGAAGCTTTCTTT. It yields the protein CANSLGDTEAFF. This chain uses TRBV5-1 with TRBJ1-1; D ambiguous. Per the germline V gene, CDR1 is SGHRS and CDR2 is YFSETQ. This CDR3 comprises 12 residues.

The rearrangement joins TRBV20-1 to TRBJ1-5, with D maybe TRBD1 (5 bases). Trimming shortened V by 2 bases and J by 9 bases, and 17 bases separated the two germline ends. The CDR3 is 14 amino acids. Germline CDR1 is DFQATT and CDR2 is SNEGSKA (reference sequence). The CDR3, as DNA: TGCAGTGCTAGAACTCAGGGACCTCAAAGGCCCCAGCATTTT. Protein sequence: CSARTQGPQRPQHF.

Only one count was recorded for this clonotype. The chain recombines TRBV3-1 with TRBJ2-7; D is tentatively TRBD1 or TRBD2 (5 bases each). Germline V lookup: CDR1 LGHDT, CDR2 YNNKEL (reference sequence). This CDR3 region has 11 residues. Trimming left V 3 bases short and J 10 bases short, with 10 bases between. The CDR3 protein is CASSHRDGQYF. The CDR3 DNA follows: TGTGCCAGCAGCCACCGGGACGGTCAGTACTTC.

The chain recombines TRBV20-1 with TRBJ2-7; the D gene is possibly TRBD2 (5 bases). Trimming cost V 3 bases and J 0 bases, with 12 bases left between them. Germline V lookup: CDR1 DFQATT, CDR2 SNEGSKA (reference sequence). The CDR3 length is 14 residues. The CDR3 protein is CSASIGAGSYEQYF. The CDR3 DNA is TGCAGTGCTAGTATCGGTGCGGGCTCCTACGAGCAGTACTTC.

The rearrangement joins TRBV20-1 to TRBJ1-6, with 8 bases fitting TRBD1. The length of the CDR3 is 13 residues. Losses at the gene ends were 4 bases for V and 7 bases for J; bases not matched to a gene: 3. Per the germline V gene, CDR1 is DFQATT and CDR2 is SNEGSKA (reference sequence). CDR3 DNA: TGCAGTGCTACGGGACAGGCGAATTCACCCCTCCACTTT. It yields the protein CSATGQANSPLHF.

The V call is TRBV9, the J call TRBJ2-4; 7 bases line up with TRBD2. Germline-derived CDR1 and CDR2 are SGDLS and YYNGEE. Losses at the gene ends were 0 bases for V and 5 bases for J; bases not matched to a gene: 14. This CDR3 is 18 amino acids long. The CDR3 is CASSVGGGRSGVQNIQYF. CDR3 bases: TGTGCCAGCAGCGTAGGGGGAGGTAGAAGCGGGGTACAAAACATTCAGTACTTC.

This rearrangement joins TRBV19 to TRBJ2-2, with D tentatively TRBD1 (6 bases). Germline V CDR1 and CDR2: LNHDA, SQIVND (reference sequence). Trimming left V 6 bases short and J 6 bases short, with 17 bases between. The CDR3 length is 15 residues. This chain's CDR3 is CASSQTQGWSGELFF. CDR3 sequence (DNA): TGTGCCAGTAGCCAAACACAGGGTTGGTCCGGGGAGCTGTTTTTT.

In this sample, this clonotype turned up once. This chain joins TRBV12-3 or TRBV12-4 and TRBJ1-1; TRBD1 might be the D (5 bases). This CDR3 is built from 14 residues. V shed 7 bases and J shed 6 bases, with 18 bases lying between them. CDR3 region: CASTLGGARAEAFF. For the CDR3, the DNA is TGTGCCAGCACTCTAGGAGGGGCGAGGGCTGAAGCTTTCTTT.

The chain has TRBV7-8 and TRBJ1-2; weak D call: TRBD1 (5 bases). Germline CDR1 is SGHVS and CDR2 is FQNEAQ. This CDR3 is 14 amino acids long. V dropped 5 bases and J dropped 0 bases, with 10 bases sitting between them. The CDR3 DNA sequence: TGTGCCAGCAGCCCAGGGAAGACTAACTATGGCTACACCTTC. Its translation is CASSPGKTNYGYTF. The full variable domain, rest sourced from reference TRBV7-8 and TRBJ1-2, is GAGVSQSPRYKVAKRGQDVALRCDPISGHVSLFWYQQALGQGPEFLTYFQNEAQLDKSGLPSDRFFAERPEGSVSTLKIQRTQQEDSAVYLCASSPGKTNYGYTFGSGTRLTVV.